This is a list of T cell receptor beta chains from one sample in a study of blood T cells in healthy people across ages. From the 5' RACE reads, TCRdb called clonotypes with MiXCR, one entry per CDR3 protein. Found here are 1.5 million to 2 million distinct CDR3 sequences, roughly 32% of them singletons; the top ten hold around 11%. Source material: blood. These receptors originate from a woman aged 25 to 39 in good health. The CDR3 runs from the conserved cysteine through the conserved F or W. A D gene is named only where the DNA matches it firmly. Expanded clones get a size class; other rows say once, few or many, or leave the size out.

clone size: few
V gene: TRBV11-2
D gene: TRBD1
J gene: TRBJ1-4
CDR3 protein: CASSQGTGKLNEKLFF
CDR3 DNA: TGTGCCAGCAGCCAAGGGACAGGGAAACTGAACGAAAAACTGTTTTTT

clone size: -
V gene: TRBV12-3/TRBV12-4
D gene: -
J gene: TRBJ1-2
CDR3 protein: CASRGIAGYDYTF
CDR3 DNA: TGTGCCAGCAGGGGGATAGCCGGGTATGACTACACCTTC

clone size: few
V gene: TRBV6-5
D gene: -
J gene: TRBJ1-2
CDR3 protein: CASTNGGYGYTF
CDR3 DNA: TGTGCCAGCACCAACGGGGGGTATGGCTACACCTTC

clone size: -
V gene: TRBV20-1
D gene: TRBD1
J gene: TRBJ1-1
CDR3 protein: CSARQPLDRKANTEAFF
CDR3 DNA: TGCAGTGCTCGACAACCGCTGGACAGGAAAGCGAACACTGAAGCTTTCTTT

clone size: -
V gene: TRBV6-5
D gene: -
J gene: TRBJ2-7
CDR3 protein: CASSYGGLGAYEQYF
CDR3 DNA: TGTGCCAGCAGTTACGGGGGGCTCGGGGCCTACGAGCAGTACTTC

clone size: -
V gene: TRBV11-2
D gene: TRBD2
J gene: TRBJ2-3
CDR3 protein: CASSLISSSGGSTDTQYF
CDR3 DNA: TGTGCCAGCAGTTTAATCTCGTCTAGCGGGGGTAGCACAGATACGCAGTATTTT

clone size: few
V gene: TRBV7-9
D gene: -
J gene: TRBJ2-6
CDR3 protein: CASSADRYSGANVLTF
CDR3 DNA: TGTGCCAGCAGCGCAGACAGATACTCTGGGGCCAACGTCCTGACTTTC

clone size: few
V gene: TRBV27
D gene: -
J gene: TRBJ1-5
CDR3 protein: CASSFAGSGQPQHF
CDR3 DNA: TGTGCCAGCAGTTTTGCAGGGTCTGGTCAGCCCCAGCATTTT

clone size: few
V gene: TRBV5-5
D gene: -
J gene: TRBJ2-7
CDR3 protein: CASSITAALEQYF
CDR3 DNA: TGTGCCAGCAGCATCACGGCCGCCTTGGAGCAGTACTTC

clone size: -
V gene: TRBV4-1
D gene: TRBD2
J gene: TRBJ2-3
CDR3 protein: CASSQVSGGVRTDTQYF
CDR3 DNA: TGCGCCAGCAGCCAAGTTAGCGGGGGGGTTCGTACAGATACGCAGTATTTT

clone size: -
V gene: TRBV28
D gene: -
J gene: TRBJ2-3
CDR3 protein: CASNRQAGDTQYF
CDR3 DNA: TGTGCCAGCAATAGACAGGCTGGGGATACGCAGTATTTT

clone size: few
V gene: TRBV6-2/TRBV6-3
D gene: TRBD2
J gene: TRBJ2-3
CDR3 protein: CASGAGGVNTQYF
CDR3 DNA: TGTGCCAGCGGAGCCGGGGGGGTTAATACGCAGTATTTT

clone size: -
V gene: TRBV27
D gene: -
J gene: TRBJ2-7
CDR3 protein: CASSLIQGPYEQYF
CDR3 DNA: TGTGCCAGCAGCCTCATTCAGGGCCCCTACGAGCAGTACTTC

clone size: few
V gene: TRBV12-3/TRBV12-4
D gene: TRBD2
J gene: TRBJ2-2
CDR3 protein: CASSFLAGAPGELFF
CDR3 DNA: TGTGCCAGCAGTTTCCTAGCGGGGGCTCCCGGGGAGCTGTTTTTT

clone size: -
V gene: TRBV3-1
D gene: TRBD2
J gene: TRBJ2-7
CDR3 protein: CASSPKRERLEQYF
CDR3 DNA: TGTGCCAGCAGCCCAAAGCGGGAGCGATTAGAGCAGTACTTC